Each of the 4 T cell receptor beta chains below was sequenced from the same sample in a study of blood T cell repertoires in COVID-19. Assay: immunoSEQ multiplex PCR; the TCRdb copy retains only in-frame clones and omits some. The sample lists 150,000 to 170,000 clones; approximately 84% were seen once. The specimen sequenced was peripheral blood. The receptors here all came from a woman aged 55-70 years with COVID-19, enrolled during active disease.

The rearrangement joins TRBV24-1 to TRBJ2-3; TRBD2 aligns across 13 bases. After removal of 2 bases from V and 6 bases from J, the junction contained 1 base not matched to a gene. This CDR3 has 15 residues. Germline V lookup: CDR1 KGHDR, CDR2 SFDVKD. CDR3 in amino acids: CATSDWTSGSDTQYF. For the CDR3, the DNA is TGTGCCACCAGTGATTGGACTAGCGGGAGTGATACGCAGTATTTT.

The gene calls are TRBV10-2 and TRBJ1-1, with 7 positions matching TRBD1. Trimming cost V 3 bases and J 1 base; bases outside gene matches: 2. The CDR3 extends over 14 amino acids. CDR1 WSHSY and CDR2 SAAADI come from the germline V gene. Here the CDR3 DNA reads TGCGCCAGCAGTGAACAGGGGACGAACACTGAAGCTTTCTTT. Translation gives CASSEQGTNTEAFF.

This clone was counted between two and nine times. This CDR3 is CASSIVSRGANQPQHF. CDR3 nucleotides: TGTGCCAGTAGTATAGTCTCCAGGGGGGCCAATCAGCCCCAGCATTTT. J is TRBJ1-5 and V is TRBV19, with 7 bases identical to TRBD1. Unmatched junction bases numbered 6, after V lost 1 base and J lost 3 bases. The CDR3 is 16 amino acids. From germline, CDR1 is LNHDA and CDR2 SQIVND (reference sequence).

The chain couples TRBV7-9 to TRBJ2-5, with a possible D match to TRBD2 (7 bases). Germline CDR1 and CDR2: SEHNR and FQNEAQ (reference sequence). The V end was cut by 8 bases, the J end by 1 base, with 14 bases between. CDR3 length: 14 amino acids. The CDR3 loop is CASHGGGLQETQYF. CDR3 sequence (DNA): TGTGCCAGCCACGGCGGGGGCCTCCAAGAGACCCAGTACTTC.